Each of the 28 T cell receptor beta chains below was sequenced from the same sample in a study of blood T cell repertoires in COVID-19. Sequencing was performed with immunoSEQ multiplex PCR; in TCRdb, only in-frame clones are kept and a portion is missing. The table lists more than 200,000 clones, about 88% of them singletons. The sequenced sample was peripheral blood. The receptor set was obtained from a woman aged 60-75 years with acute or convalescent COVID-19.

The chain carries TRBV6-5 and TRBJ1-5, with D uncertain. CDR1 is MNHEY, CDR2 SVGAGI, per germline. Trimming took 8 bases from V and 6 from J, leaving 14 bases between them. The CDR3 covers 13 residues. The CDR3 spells CASHWEGGQPQHF. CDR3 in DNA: TGTGCCAGCCACTGGGAGGGTGGTCAGCCCCAGCATTTT.

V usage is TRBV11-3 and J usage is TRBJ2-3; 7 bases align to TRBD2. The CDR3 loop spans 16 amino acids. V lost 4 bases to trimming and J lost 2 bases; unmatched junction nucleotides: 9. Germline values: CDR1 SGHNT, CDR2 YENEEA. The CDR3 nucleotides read TGTGCCAGCAGCTCAGGCTGGCGGGGGTCCACAGATACGCAGTATTTT. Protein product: CASSSGWRGSTDTQYF.

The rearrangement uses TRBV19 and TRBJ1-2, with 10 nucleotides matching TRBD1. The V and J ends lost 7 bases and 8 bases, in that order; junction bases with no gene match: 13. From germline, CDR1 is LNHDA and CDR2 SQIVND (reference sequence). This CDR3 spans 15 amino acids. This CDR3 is CASKIRRQGAEGYTF. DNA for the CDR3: TGTGCCAGTAAAATAAGGAGACAGGGGGCGGAGGGCTACACCTTC.

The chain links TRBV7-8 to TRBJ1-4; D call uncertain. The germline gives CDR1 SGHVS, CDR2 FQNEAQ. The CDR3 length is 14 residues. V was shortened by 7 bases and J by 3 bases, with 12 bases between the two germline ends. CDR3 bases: TGTGCCAGCAACCCGGGGTGGGCTAATGAAAAACTGTTTTTT. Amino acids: CASNPGWANEKLFF.

The CDR3 spells CASSVTSLAGSYNEQFF. In DNA form, the CDR3 reads TGTGCCAGCAGCGTGACCTCACTAGCGGGATCCTACAATGAGCAGTTCTTC. J is TRBJ2-1 and V is TRBV9, with TRBD2 matching 10 bases. The CDR3 covers 17 residues. In germline, CDR1 is SGDLS, CDR2 YYNGEE. The V segment lost 2 bases and the J segment 1 base; nucleotides outside the gene matches: 6. The full variable domain, completed using reference TRBV9 and TRBJ2-1, is DSGVTQTPKHLITATGQRVTLRCSPRSGDLSVYWYQQSLDQGLQFLIQYYNGEERAKGNILERFSAQQFPDLHSELNLSSLELGDSALYFCASSVTSLAGSYNEQFFGPGTRLTVL.

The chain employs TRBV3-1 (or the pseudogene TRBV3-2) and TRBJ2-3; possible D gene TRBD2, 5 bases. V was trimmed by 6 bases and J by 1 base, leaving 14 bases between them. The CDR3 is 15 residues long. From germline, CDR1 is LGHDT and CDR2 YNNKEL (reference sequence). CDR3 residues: CASSQTNIRTDTQYF. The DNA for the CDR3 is TGTGCCAGCAGTCAGACTAACATACGCACAGATACGCAGTATTTT.

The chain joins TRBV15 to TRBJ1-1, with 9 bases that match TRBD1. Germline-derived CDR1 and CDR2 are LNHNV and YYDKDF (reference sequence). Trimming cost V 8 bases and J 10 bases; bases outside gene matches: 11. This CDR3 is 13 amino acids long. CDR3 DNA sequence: TGTGCCACCGACTCGCGGGACAGGGCGCGAGCTTTCTTT. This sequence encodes CATDSRDRARAFF. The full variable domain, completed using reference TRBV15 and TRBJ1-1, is DAMVIQNPRYQVTQFGKPVTLSCSQTLNHNVMYWYQQKSSQAPKLLFHYYDKDFNNEADTPDNFQSRRPNTSFCFLDIRSPGLGDTAMYLCATDSRDRARAFFGQGTRLTVV.

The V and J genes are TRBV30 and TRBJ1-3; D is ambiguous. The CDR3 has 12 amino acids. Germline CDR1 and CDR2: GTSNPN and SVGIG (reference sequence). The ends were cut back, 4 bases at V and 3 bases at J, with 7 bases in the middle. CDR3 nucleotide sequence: TGTGCCTGGACAGATTTTGGAAACACCATATATTTT. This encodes CAWTDFGNTIYF.

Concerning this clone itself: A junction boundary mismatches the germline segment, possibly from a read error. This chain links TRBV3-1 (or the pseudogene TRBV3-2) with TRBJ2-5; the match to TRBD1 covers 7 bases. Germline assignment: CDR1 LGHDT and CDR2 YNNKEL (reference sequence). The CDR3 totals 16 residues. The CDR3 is CVSSPGLRGGEETQYF. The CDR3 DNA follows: TGTGTCAGCAGCCCAGGATTGAGAGGGGGCGAAGAGACCCAGTACTTC.

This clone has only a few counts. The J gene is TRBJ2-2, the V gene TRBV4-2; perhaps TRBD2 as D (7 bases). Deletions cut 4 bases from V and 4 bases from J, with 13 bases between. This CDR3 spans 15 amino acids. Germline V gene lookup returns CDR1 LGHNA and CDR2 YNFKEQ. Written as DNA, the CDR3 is TGTGCCAGCAGCCGGGGGGGGCCTACCACCGGGGAGCTGTTTTTT. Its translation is CASSRGGPTTGELFF.

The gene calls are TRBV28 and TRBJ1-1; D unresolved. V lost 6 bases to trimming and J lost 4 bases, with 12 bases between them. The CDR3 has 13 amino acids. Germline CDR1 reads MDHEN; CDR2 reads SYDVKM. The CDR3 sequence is CASSPDQSTEAFF. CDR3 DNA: TGTGCCAGCAGCCCAGATCAGTCCACTGAAGCTTTCTTT. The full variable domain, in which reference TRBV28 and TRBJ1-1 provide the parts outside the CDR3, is DVKVTQSSRYLVKRTGEKVFLECVQDMDHENMFWYRQDPGLGLRLIYFSYDVKMKEKGDIPEGYSVSREKKERFSLILESASTNQTSMYLCASSPDQSTEAFFGQGTRLTVV.

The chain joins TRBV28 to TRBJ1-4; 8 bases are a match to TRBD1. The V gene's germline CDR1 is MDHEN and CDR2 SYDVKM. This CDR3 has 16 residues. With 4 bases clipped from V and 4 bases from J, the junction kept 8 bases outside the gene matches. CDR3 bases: TGTGCCAGCAGTTCGACAGGGGTAGTCCTTAATGAAAAACTGTTTTTT. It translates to CASSSTGVVLNEKLFF. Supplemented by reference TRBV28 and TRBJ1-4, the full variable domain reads DVKVTQSSRYLVKRTGEKVFLECVQDMDHENMFWYRQDPGLGLRLIYFSYDVKMKEKGDIPEGYSVSREKKERFSLILESASTNQTSMYLCASSSTGVVLNEKLFFGSGTQLSVL.

The DNA for the CDR3 is TGTGCCAGCAGCTTAGATGTTTGGACAGGGTTTCAGCCCCAGCATTTT. Its translation is CASSLDVWTGFQPQHF. This chain uses TRBV7-6 with TRBJ1-5, with 8 nucleotides matching TRBD1. CDR1 and CDR2 from the germline V gene are SGHVS and FNYEAQ. Losses at the gene ends were 1 base for V and 6 bases for J; bases not matched to a gene: 8. CDR3 length: 16 amino acids.

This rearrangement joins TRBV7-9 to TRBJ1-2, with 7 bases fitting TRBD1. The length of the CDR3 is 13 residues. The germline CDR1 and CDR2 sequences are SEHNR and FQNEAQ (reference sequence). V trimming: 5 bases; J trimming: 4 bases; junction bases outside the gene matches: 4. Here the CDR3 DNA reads TGTGCCAGCAGCGCAGGGACAGTCTATGGCTACACCTTC. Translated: CASSAGTVYGYTF.

CDR3 nucleotide sequence: TGTGCCAGCAGATCCGGGACTAGCACCTACAATGAGCAGTTCTTC. It codes for CASRSGTSTYNEQFF. V and J are TRBV7-6 and TRBJ2-1; 9 bases fit TRBD2. Germline V lookup: CDR1 SGHVS, CDR2 FNYEAQ. The CDR3 consists of 15 residues. The trim removed 6 bases at V and 2 bases at J, leaving 5 bases unmatched.

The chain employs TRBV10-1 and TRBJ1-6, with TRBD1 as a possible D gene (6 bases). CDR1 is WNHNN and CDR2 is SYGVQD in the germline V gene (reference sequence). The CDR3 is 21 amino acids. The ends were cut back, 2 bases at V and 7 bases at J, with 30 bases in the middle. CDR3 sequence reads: CASSELGGAGDLLDTNSPLHF. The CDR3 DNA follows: TGCGCCAGCAGTGAGCTAGGGGGGGCTGGGGACCTACTCGACACCAATTCACCCCTCCACTTT.

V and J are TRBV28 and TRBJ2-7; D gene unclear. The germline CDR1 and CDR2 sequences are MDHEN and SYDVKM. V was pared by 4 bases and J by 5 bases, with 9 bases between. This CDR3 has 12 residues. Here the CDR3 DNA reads TGTGCCAGCAGTTCCCAAACAGACGAGCAGTACTTC. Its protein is CASSSQTDEQYF.

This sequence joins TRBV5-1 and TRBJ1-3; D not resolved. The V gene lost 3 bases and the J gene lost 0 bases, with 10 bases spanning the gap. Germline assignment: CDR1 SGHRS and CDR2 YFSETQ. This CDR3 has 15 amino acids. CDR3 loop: CASSSDGSSGNTIYF. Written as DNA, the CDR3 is TGCGCCAGCAGCTCGGATGGGAGCTCTGGAAACACCATATATTTT.

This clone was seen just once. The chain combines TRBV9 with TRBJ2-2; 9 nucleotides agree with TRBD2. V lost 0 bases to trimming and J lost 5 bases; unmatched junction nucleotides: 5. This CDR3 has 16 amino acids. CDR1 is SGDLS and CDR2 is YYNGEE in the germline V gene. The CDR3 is CASSVGGGAGTGELFF. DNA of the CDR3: TGTGCCAGCAGCGTAGGCGGGGGGGCCGGAACCGGGGAGCTGTTTTTT.

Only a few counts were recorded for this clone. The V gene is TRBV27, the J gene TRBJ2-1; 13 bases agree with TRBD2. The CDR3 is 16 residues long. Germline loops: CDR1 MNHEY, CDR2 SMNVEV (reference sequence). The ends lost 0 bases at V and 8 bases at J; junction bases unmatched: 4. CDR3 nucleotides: TGTGCCAGCAGTTTATCGTGGACTAGCGGGAGCTATGAGCAGTTCTTC. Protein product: CASSLSWTSGSYEQFF.

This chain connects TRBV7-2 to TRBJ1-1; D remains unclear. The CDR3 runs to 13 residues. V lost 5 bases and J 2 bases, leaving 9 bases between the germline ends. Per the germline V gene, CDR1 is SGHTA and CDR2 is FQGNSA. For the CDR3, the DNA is TGTGCCAGCAGCCCCAACCTAAACACTGAAGCTTTCTTT. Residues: CASSPNLNTEAFF.

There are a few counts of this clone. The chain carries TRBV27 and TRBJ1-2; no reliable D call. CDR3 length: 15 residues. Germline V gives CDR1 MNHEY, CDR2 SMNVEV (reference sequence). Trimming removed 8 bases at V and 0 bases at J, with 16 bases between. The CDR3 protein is CASGRRGEPNYGYTF. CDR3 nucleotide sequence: TGTGCCAGCGGCCGACGGGGAGAGCCTAACTATGGCTACACCTTC.

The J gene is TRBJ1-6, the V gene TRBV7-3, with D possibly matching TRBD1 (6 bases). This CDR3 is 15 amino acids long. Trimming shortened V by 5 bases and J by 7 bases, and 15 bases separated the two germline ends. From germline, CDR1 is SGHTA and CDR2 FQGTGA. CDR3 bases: TGTGCCAGCAGCCCTCGGGGGGGGGCAAATTCACCCCTCCACTTT. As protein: CASSPRGGANSPLHF.

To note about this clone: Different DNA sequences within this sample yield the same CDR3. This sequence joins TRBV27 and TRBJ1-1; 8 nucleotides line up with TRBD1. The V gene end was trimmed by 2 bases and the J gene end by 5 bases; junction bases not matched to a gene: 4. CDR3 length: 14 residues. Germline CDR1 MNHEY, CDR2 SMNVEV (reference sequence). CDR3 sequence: CASSLQGARTEAFF. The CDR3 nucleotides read TGTGCCAGCAGTTTACAGGGGGCTAGGACTGAAGCTTTCTTT.

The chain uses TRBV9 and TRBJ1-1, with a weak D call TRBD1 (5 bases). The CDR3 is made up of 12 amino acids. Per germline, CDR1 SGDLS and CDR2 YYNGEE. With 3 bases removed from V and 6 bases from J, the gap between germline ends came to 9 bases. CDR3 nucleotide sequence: TGTGCCAGCAGCGCCCCAGGGCCTGAAGCTTTCTTT. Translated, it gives CASSAPGPEAFF.

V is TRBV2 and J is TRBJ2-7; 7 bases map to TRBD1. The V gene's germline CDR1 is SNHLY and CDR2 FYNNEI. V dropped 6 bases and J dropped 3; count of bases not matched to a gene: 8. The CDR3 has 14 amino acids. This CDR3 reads CASRSGQASYEQYF. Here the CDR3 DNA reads TGTGCCAGCAGGAGTGGACAGGCCAGCTACGAGCAGTACTTC.

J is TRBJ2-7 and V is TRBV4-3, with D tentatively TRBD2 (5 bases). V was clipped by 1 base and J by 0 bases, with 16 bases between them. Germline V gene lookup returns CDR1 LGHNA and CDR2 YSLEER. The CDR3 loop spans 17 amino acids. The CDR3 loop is CASSQGIGSRSSYEQYF. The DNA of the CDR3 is TGCGCCAGCAGCCAAGGGATAGGGAGTCGCAGCTCCTACGAGCAGTACTTC.

CDR3 region: CASSHTTRGGTGELFF. The DNA of the CDR3 is TGTGCCAGCAGTCACACGACAAGGGGTGGTACCGGGGAGCTGTTTTTT. This chain links TRBV6-6 with TRBJ2-2; a weak D match, TRBD1 (5 bases). Between the trimmed V and J ends, which lost 5 bases and 5 bases, there was a span of 18 bases. The germline CDR1 and CDR2 sequences are MNHNY and SVGAGI (reference sequence). The CDR3 covers 16 residues.